This entry concerns a single TCR beta chain. What it binds is unknown. The data originate from a study of post-analysis software for immune sequencing data. Study background: Relapsing-remitting, secondary progressive and progressive-relapsing multiple sclerosis courses were included.

Study-level results: Analysis by F measure revealed that same-batch samples clustered strongly together. Compared against controls, patients with multiple sclerosis displayed significantly lower normalized Chao1 diversity.

The TCR beta cDNA libraries carried unique molecular identifiers. When roughly 0.9 to 10 million T cells were used, they gave some 520,000 cDNA molecules. TCRdb re-called the PCR reads through MiXCR, storing one row per CDR3 protein. Of 350,000 to 450,000 distinct CDR3 sequences in the sample, around a third were seen once. Material: blood. The source of this sequence is a girl between 5 and 17 years old with multiple sclerosis.

CDR3 loop: CATSRASGRVQYF. In DNA form, the CDR3 reads TGTGCCACCAGCAGAGCGTCGGGGAGGGTCCAGTACTTC. The chain joins TRBV15 to TRBJ2-4; 7 positions match TRBD2. CDR3 length: 13 residues. V trimming: 1 base; J trimming: 13 bases; junction bases outside the gene matches: 7. The germline CDR1 and CDR2 sequences are LNHNV and YYDKDF (reference sequence).